These T cell receptor beta chains were read from a single sample in a study of spatial heterogeneity in lung cancer. MiXCR, run by TCRdb on the 5' RACE reads, gives a single entry per CDR3 protein. The sample includes about 20,000 distinct CDR3 sequences, approximately 6.2% of them seen just once. The sample was PBMCs, taken at surgery. All receptors derive from a male donor with early-stage non-small cell lung cancer. Each CDR3 is given with its conserved first and last residue. The D gene is left open where the match is weak.

16 TRBJ2-3 TRBV24-1 TRBD2 CATSDRLAGYTDTQYF
15 TRBJ1-3 TRBV2 . CASSDSFPSGNTIYF
12 TRBJ2-7 TRBV29-1 . CSVLGQGYEQYF
16 TRBJ2-3 TRBV14 . CASSRDPWGRADTQYF
15 TRBJ1-3 TRBV5-1 . CASSFADPSGNTIYF
14 TRBJ2-1 TRBV13 . CASSFDTSWNEQFF
15 TRBJ2-1 TRBV5-4 TRBD2 CASSLGLAGADEQFF
14 TRBJ1-5 TRBV6-6 . CASSYRTVNQPQHF
17 TRBJ2-1 TRBV6-5 TRBD2 CASSYFKGLARPQEQFF
15 TRBJ1-3 TRBV29-1 . CSVENSQAGGNTIYF
13 TRBJ2-5 TRBV7-3 . CASSPMGQETQYF
14 TRBJ2-3 TRBV7-6 . CASSLGVTNPRQYF
16 TRBJ2-3 TRBV6-6 TRBD2 CASSIGLAGVSDTQYF
14 TRBJ2-5 TRBV2 . CASSDGRHQETQYF